This T cell receptor (beta chain) was sequenced for a study of blood T cell repertoires in COVID-19. Turning to the study itself: Sources were T cells, B-cell-depleted T cells, or PBMCs; the material itself was cDNA or gDNA.

V was pared by 3 bases and J by 5 bases, with 23 bases between. This CDR3 has 17 amino acids. The germline CDR1 and CDR2 sequences are SGHRS and YFSETQ. Two negative PCRs, clearance, or symptom resolution were required of recovered Cohort 3 donors. Assay used: immunoSEQ multiplex PCR; TCRdb lists only in-frame clones, some missing. The sample contains about 270,000 clones, 80% to 90% of which appear only once. The specimen sequenced was PBMCs or T cells enriched from blood (not recorded which). The origin of this receptor is a young woman who had recovered from COVID-19. V usage is TRBV5-1 and J usage is TRBJ2-5; D is perhaps TRBD1 (5 bases). This CDR3 is CASSSGRGRVHFETQYF. CDR3 nucleotide sequence: TGCGCCAGCAGCTCTGGAAGAGGCAGGGTACATTTTGAGACCCAGTACTTC. The variable domain in full, completed from reference TRBV5-1 and TRBJ2-5, reads KAGVTQTPRYLIKTRGQQVTLSCSPISGHRSVSWYQQTPGQGLQFLFEYFSETQRNKGNFPGRFSGRQFSNSRSEMNVSTLELGDSALYLCASSSGRGRVHFETQYFGPGTRLLVL.